Following are 27 T cell receptor beta chains from one sample sequenced in a study of immune heterogeneity within non-small cell lung tumors. Multiplex PCR (32 V and 13 J primers) was used to amplify the TCR beta CDR3. TCRdb reprocessed the multiplex PCR reads with MiXCR, giving one entry per CDR3 protein. The sample includes some 9,300 distinct CDR3 sequences, roughly a third of them seen just once. Bulk tumor genomic DNA, roughly 590 ng per sample, was used as template. Several biopsies per primary tumor, spaced far apart, were taken during surgery. Before undergoing curative surgery, patients had newly diagnosed non-small cell lung cancer that was untreated. Sequencing was done on a sample of lung tumor tissue. The receptors shown here come from a man in his 60s with non-small cell lung cancer.

This clonotype showed up many times. The chain employs TRBV7-8 and TRBJ1-2; D is uncertain. The V and J ends lost 2 bases and 2 bases respectively, with 6 bases between them. The CDR3 loop spans 13 amino acids. CDR1 and CDR2 (germline): SGHVS, FQNEAQ. The CDR3 protein is CASSLSVNYGYTF. The CDR3 nucleotides are TGTGCCAGCAGCTTATCCGTAAACTATGGCTACACCTTC.

This clonotype is labeled medium-sized. The V gene is TRBV28, the J gene TRBJ2-7; a weak D match, TRBD2 (6 bases). The V gene's germline CDR1 is MDHEN and CDR2 SYDVKM. The CDR3 runs to 15 residues. Trimming cost V 6 bases and J 0 bases, with 15 bases left between them. Written as DNA, the CDR3 is TGTGCCAGCAGCCTTGAGCGGGTAGGCTCCTACGAGCAGTACTTC. Protein: CASSLERVGSYEQYF.

This chain uses TRBV28 with TRBJ2-1, with 8 bases that match TRBD2. The germline V gene has CDR1 MDHEN and CDR2 SYDVKM. This CDR3 is built from 15 residues. V was pared by 5 bases and J by 6 bases, with 9 bases of the junction left unmatched. This chain's CDR3 is CASSPLADYSNEQFF. For the CDR3, the DNA is TGTGCCAGCAGTCCACTAGCGGACTATTCCAATGAGCAGTTCTTC.

In its sample, this clonotype ranks as medium-sized. The rearrangement uses TRBV20-1 and TRBJ2-7; 9 nucleotides line up with TRBD2. Germline CDR1 is DFQATT and CDR2 is SNEGSKA (reference sequence). This CDR3 comprises 16 residues. Unmatched junction bases numbered 19, after V lost 6 bases and J lost 7 bases. CDR3 region: CSALGLAQSLGLEQYF. The CDR3 coding sequence is TGCAGTGCCCTAGGACTAGCGCAATCCTTGGGTTTGGAGCAGTACTTC.

This clonotype has at least ten counts. The V gene is TRBV27, the J gene TRBJ2-3; 13 bases agree with TRBD2. The CDR3 consists of 15 residues. The germline V gene has CDR1 MNHEY and CDR2 SMNVEV (reference sequence). Trimming cost V 5 bases and J 5 bases; bases outside gene matches: 4. The CDR3 DNA sequence: TGTGCCAGCAGTATTACTAGCGGGGGGGGAGATACGCAGTATTTT. It yields the protein CASSITSGGGDTQYF.

This clonotype was found many times. The chain combines TRBV28 with TRBJ1-5; the D is unclear. V was cut by 6 bases and J by 5 bases, with 14 bases left in between. Germline CDR1 is MDHEN and CDR2 is SYDVKM. The CDR3 runs to 14 residues. The chain's CDR3 is CASSPGRTDQPQHF. CDR3 DNA sequence: TGTGCCAGCAGCCCCGGGAGGACCGATCAGCCCCAGCATTTT.

Comments on this clonotype: With a much larger clone just one base away, this may be a read error. The V call is TRBV9, the J call TRBJ2-3, with 7 bases aligning to TRBD2. V trimming: 4 bases; J trimming: 3 bases; junction bases outside the gene matches: 14. CDR3 size: 17 residues. CDR1 and CDR2 from the germline V gene are SGDLS and YYNGEE. Written as DNA, the CDR3 is TGTGCCAGCAGCCCCTCTAGCGGCTCCCTATTAACAGATACGCAGTATTTT. It translates to CASSPSSGSLLTDTQYF.

This clonotype is judged medium-sized. The CDR3 is CSATGVNYYGYTF. CDR3 nucleotides: TGCAGTGCTACCGGGGTGAATTACTATGGCTACACCTTC. This rearrangement joins TRBV20-1 to TRBJ1-2; D gene uncertain. Germline-derived CDR1 and CDR2 are DFQATT and SNEGSKA (reference sequence). V lost 4 bases, J lost 3 bases, and 12 bases lay in between. This CDR3 is 13 amino acids long.

This clonotype was detected many times. This chain joins TRBV5-1 and TRBJ2-1, with 9 bases matching TRBD1. Unmatched junction bases numbered 6, after V lost 4 bases and J lost 7 bases. The germline CDR1 and CDR2 sequences are SGHRS and YFSETQ. The CDR3 extends over 14 amino acids. As DNA, the CDR3 is TGCGCCAGCAGCCCGGGACAGGGCGGTAATGAGCAGTTCTTC. Translating gives CASSPGQGGNEQFF.

This clonotype was detected ten times or more. This chain joins TRBV29-1 and TRBJ2-1; TRBD1 might be the D (6 bases). Germline loops: CDR1 SQVTM, CDR2 ANQGSEA. The ends were cut back, 7 bases at V and 9 bases at J, with 10 bases in the middle. The CDR3 spans 10 residues. CDR3 in DNA: TGCAGCGCGACACAGGGTGAGCAGTTCTTC. Translation: CSATQGEQFF.

This clonotype was observed at least ten times. The V call is TRBV27, the J call TRBJ2-3; TRBD2 matches 9 bases. The germline V gene encodes CDR1 MNHEY and CDR2 SMNVEV (reference sequence). CDR3 length equals 15 residues. The J segment lost 5 bases and the V segment lost 2 bases, leaving 5 bases of the junction unmatched. CDR3 in amino acids: CASSLEAGGLDTQYF. CDR3 nucleotide sequence: TGTGCCAGCAGTTTAGAAGCGGGAGGCCTAGATACGCAGTATTTT.

This clonotype qualifies as medium-sized. The chain couples TRBV7-9 to TRBJ2-5; 12 positions match TRBD2. Germline CDR1 reads SEHNR; CDR2 reads FQNEAQ (reference sequence). CDR3 length: 17 residues. V gave up 3 bases and J gave up 2 bases; unmatched junction bases: 7. For the CDR3, the DNA is TGTGCCAGCAGCTTTAGGACTAGCGGGACAATACAAGAGACCCAGTACTTC. Amino acids: CASSFRTSGTIQETQYF. The full variable domain, its missing parts supplied by reference TRBV7-9 and TRBJ2-5, is DTGVSQNPRHKITKRGQNVTFRCDPISEHNRLYWYRQTLGQGPEFLTYFQNEAQLEKSRLLSDRFSAERPKGSFSTLEIQRTEQGDSAMYLCASSFRTSGTIQETQYFGPGTRLLVL.

This clonotype is classed as medium-sized (0.01 to 0.1%). The V call is TRBV24-1, the J call TRBJ1-2; D unresolved. The CDR3 is made up of 13 amino acids. The V end was cut by 0 bases, the J end by 5 bases, with 6 bases between. Per the germline V gene, CDR1 is KGHDR and CDR2 is SFDVKD. The CDR3 reads CATSDLHSYGYTF. The CDR3 region has the DNA TGTGCCACCAGTGATTTGCACTCATATGGCTACACCTTC.

This clonotype has at least ten counts. The chain recombines TRBV7-3 with TRBJ2-3; 13 bases fit TRBD2. The J segment lost 5 bases and the V segment lost 5 bases, leaving 7 bases of the junction unmatched. Germline V gene lookup returns CDR1 SGHTA and CDR2 FQGTGA. The length of the CDR3 is 16 residues. Written as DNA, the CDR3 is TGTGCCAGCAGCACCGGACTAGCGGGAGCAATAGATACGCAGTATTTT. Amino acids: CASSTGLAGAIDTQYF. Based on the CDR3 plus reference TRBV7-3 and TRBJ2-3, the full variable domain is GAGVSQTPSNKVTEKGKYVELRCDPISGHTALYWYRQSLGQGPEFLIYFQGTGAADDSGLPNDRFFAVRPEGSVSTLKIQRTERGDSAVYLCASSTGLAGAIDTQYFGPGTRLTVL.

This clonotype was recorded many times. V gene TRBV11-2 combines with J gene TRBJ2-1; a weak D match, TRBD1 (6 bases). V was pared by 5 bases and J by 0 bases, with 14 bases between. CDR1 and CDR2 from the germline V gene are SGHAT and FQNNGV. The CDR3 sequence is 16 residues long. The CDR3: CASSTRQALSYNEQFF. The CDR3 DNA sequence: TGTGCCAGCAGCACGCGACAGGCCCTCTCCTACAATGAGCAGTTCTTC.

In regard to this clonotype: This may be a read error, as it is one base from a much larger clone. The chain uses TRBV7-2 and TRBJ2-3, with TRBD1 as a possible D gene (5 bases). Germline CDR1 and CDR2: SGHTA and FQGNSA. There are 15 residues in the CDR3. Trimming took 5 bases from V and 5 from J, leaving 17 bases between them. CDR3 in amino acids: CASSEDMGIIDTQYF. The DNA for the CDR3 is TGTGCCAGCAGCGAGGACATGGGCATTATAGATACGCAGTATTTT.

This clonotype came up many times. The chain joins TRBV5-1 to TRBJ1-2; D is ambiguous. CDR1 is SGHRS, CDR2 YFSETQ, per germline. The CDR3 covers 15 residues. The V end was cut by 0 bases, the J end by 0 bases, with 9 bases between. The CDR3 region has the DNA TGCGCCAGCAGCTTGGCTCTTACAGCTAACTATGGCTACACCTTC. Translation: CASSLALTANYGYTF.

By share, this clonotype ranks as medium-sized. V gene TRBV4-1 combines with J gene TRBJ2-5, with 7 bases fitting TRBD1. CDR3 size: 16 residues. Germline V gives CDR1 MGHRA, CDR2 YSYEKL. J lost 4 bases, V lost 0 bases, and 8 bases had no gene match. The CDR3 reads CASSQDLTGFGETQYF. CDR3 bases: TGCGCCAGCAGCCAAGATCTGACAGGGTTCGGAGAGACCCAGTACTTC.

The chain couples TRBV7-3 to TRBJ2-5; 10 bases map to TRBD2. Looked up from germline, CDR1 is SGHTA and CDR2 is FQGTGA. With V trimmed by 5 bases and J by 1 base, 4 bases remained unmatched. This CDR3 has 15 residues. In DNA, the CDR3 is TGTGCCAGCAGCCAAGAGCGGGGGGGCCAAGAGACCCAGTACTTC. Translated, it gives CASSQERGGQETQYF.

This clonotype was seen only a few times. The CDR3 here is CATSRDREGVWNEQYF. The CDR3 nucleotides read TGTGCCACCAGCAGAGATAGGGAAGGGGTTTGGAACGAGCAGTACTTC. This chain uses TRBV15 with TRBJ2-7; perhaps TRBD1 as D (5 bases). CDR1 and CDR2 from the germline V gene are LNHNV and YYDKDF (reference sequence). CDR3 length: 16 amino acids. V dropped 0 bases and J dropped 5 bases, with 17 bases sitting between them.

This clonotype is medium-sized (0.01 to 0.1%) in the sample. This chain links TRBV6-6 with TRBJ1-1; D is perhaps TRBD1 (6 bases). The V end was cut by 1 base, the J end by 5 bases, with 8 bases between. Germline V gene lookup returns CDR1 MNHNY and CDR2 SVGAGI (reference sequence). This CDR3 spans 13 amino acids. The CDR3 reads CASSYLGGTEAFF. In DNA, the CDR3 is TGTGCCAGCAGTTACTTAGGGGGGACTGAAGCTTTCTTT.

This sequence joins TRBV28 and TRBJ1-4; TRBD1 aligns across 9 bases. V was clipped by 6 bases and J by 5 bases; unmatched bases: 7. Germline CDR1 reads MDHEN; CDR2 reads SYDVKM. The CDR3 loop spans 15 amino acids. CDR3 sequence: CASSSNGQGNEKLFF. The DNA of the CDR3 is TGTGCCAGCAGCAGCAACGGACAGGGGAATGAAAAACTGTTTTTT.

V and J are TRBV7-2 and TRBJ2-7; TRBD2 aligns across 11 bases. V gave up 5 bases and J gave up 0 bases; unmatched junction bases: 3. The CDR3 is made up of 15 amino acids. Per germline, CDR1 SGHTA and CDR2 FQGNSA. The CDR3 spells CASSGLAGGSYEQYF. The CDR3 nucleotides are TGTGCCAGCAGCGGACTAGCGGGTGGCTCCTACGAGCAGTACTTC.

In its sample, this clonotype was seen many times. The rearrangement links TRBV5-1 to TRBJ2-2; unclear D gene. V was cut by 3 bases and J by 3 bases, with 3 bases left in between. This CDR3 is built from 12 residues. Germline V gene lookup returns CDR1 SGHRS and CDR2 YFSETQ. CDR3: CASSWDTGELFF. CDR3 DNA sequence: TGCGCCAGCAGCTGGGACACCGGGGAGCTGTTTTTT.

The chain recombines TRBV10-1 with TRBJ2-3, with D maybe TRBD2 (6 bases). The germline V gene has CDR1 WNHNN and CDR2 SYGVQD (reference sequence). This CDR3 has 14 residues. V dropped 6 bases and J dropped 1 base, with 11 bases sitting between them. The CDR3 sequence is CASSRDSRTDTQYF. In DNA form, the CDR3 reads TGCGCCAGCAGCCGGGACTCCCGCACAGATACGCAGTATTTT.

This chain joins TRBV20-1 and TRBJ1-5; D gene unclear. The germline V gene encodes CDR1 DFQATT and CDR2 SNEGSKA (reference sequence). This CDR3 has 12 amino acids. The germline V and J ends were trimmed by 5 bases and 1 base, with 6 bases remaining between them. The CDR3 DNA is TGCAGTGCTCGAGGGAGCAATCAGCCCCAGCATTTT. This encodes CSARGSNQPQHF.

Relative to its sample, this clonotype is medium-sized. The rearrangement joins TRBV6-1 to TRBJ2-7; perhaps D is TRBD1 or TRBD2 (5 bases each). V shed 1 base and J shed 6 bases, with 13 bases lying between them. The CDR3 has 14 amino acids. The germline CDR1 and CDR2 sequences are MNHNS and SASEGT. CDR3 in DNA: TGTGCCAGCAGTGAAGTTTCATGGGGGAGCGAGCAGTACTTC. It encodes CASSEVSWGSEQYF.